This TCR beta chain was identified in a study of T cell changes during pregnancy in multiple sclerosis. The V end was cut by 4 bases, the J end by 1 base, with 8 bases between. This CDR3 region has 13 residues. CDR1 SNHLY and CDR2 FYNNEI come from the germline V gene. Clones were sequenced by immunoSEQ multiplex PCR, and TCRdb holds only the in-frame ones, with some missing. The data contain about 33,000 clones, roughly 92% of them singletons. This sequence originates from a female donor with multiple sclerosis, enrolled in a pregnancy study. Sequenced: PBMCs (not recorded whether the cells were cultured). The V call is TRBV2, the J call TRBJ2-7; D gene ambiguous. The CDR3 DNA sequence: TGTGCCAGCAGTGGGGGATATTCCTACGAGCAGTACTTC. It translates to CASSGGYSYEQYF.